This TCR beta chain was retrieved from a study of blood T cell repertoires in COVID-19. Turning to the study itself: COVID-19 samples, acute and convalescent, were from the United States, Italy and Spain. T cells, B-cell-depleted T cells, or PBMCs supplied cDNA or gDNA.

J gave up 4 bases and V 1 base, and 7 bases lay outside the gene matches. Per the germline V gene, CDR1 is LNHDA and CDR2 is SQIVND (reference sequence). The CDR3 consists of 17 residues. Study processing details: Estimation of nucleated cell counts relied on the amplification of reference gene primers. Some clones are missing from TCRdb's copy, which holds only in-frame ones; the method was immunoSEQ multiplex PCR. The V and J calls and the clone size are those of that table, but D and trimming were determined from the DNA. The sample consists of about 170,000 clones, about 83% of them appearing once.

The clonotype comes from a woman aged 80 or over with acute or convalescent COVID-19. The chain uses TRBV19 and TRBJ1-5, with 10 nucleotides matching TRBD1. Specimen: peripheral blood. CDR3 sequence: CASSIVGTGVLNQPQHF. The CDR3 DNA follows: TGTGCCAGTAGTATAGTAGGGACAGGGGTTCTGAATCAGCCCCAGCATTTT.